This T cell receptor beta chain was captured by sequencing in a study of regulatory T cells in long-lasting Graves disease. Noted time point: newly diagnosed GD, antithyroid drugs for less than 3 months. There was RNA extracted from PBMCs, and the TCR library was made from it. This clonotype was seen many times. Sequencing libraries for TCR beta were prepared with iRepertoire HTBI primers and Arm-PCR of CDR3 regions. In TCRdb, the multiplex PCR reads were re-called with MiXCR into one record per CDR3 protein. The sample consists of under 800,000 distinct CDR3 sequences, roughly 15% of them appearing once. A further study also used this sample, focusing on T cells in Graves' hyperthyroidism and ophthalmopathy.

The clonotype originates from a woman in her thirties with Graves disease. Source: peripheral blood mononuclear cells (PBMCs), taken at new diagnosis, from a patient treated with antithyroid drugs.

As DNA, the CDR3 is TGTGCCAGCTCACTGGCAGTGGGGATGAACACTGAAGCTTTCTTT. This sequence encodes CASSLAVGMNTEAFF. V usage is TRBV18 and J usage is TRBJ1-1; unclear D gene. The CDR3 is 15 residues long. Germline V gene data show CDR1 as KGHSH and CDR2 as LQKENI. Trimming left V 4 bases short and J 0 bases short, with 12 bases between.